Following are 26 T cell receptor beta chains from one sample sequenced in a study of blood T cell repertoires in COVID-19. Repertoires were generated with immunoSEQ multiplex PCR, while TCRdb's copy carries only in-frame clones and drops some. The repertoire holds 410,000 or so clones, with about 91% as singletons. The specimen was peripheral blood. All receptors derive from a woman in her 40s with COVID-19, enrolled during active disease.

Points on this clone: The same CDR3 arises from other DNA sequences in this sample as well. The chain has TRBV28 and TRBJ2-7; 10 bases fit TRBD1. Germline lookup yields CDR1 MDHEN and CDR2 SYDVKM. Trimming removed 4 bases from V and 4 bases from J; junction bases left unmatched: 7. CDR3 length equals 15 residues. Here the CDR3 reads CASSSPGQGSYEQYF. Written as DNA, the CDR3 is TGTGCCAGCAGTTCACCGGGACAGGGGTCGTACGAGCAGTACTTC.

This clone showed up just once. CDR3 sequence: CASSPLGAGNEQFF. The DNA for the CDR3 is TGTGCCAGCTCACCACTGGGGGCAGGCAATGAGCAGTTCTTC. V usage is TRBV18 and J usage is TRBJ2-1, with TRBD1 as a possible D gene (6 bases). The CDR3 runs to 14 residues. V dropped 1 base and J dropped 6 bases, with 10 bases sitting between them. CDR1 KGHSH and CDR2 LQKENI come from the germline V gene.

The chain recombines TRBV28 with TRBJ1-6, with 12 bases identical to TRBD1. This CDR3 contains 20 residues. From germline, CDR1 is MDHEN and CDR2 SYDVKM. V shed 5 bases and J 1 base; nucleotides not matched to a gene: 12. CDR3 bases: TGTGCCAGCAGTCTCCCGGGGACAGGGGGCGTGAGGTCCTATAATTCACCCCTCCACTTT. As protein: CASSLPGTGGVRSYNSPLHF.

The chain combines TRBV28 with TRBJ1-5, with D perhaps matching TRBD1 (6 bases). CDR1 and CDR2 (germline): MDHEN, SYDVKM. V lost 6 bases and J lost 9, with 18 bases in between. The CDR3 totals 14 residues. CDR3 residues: CASSRTAGLWPQHF. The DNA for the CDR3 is TGTGCCAGCAGCCGGACAGCTGGCTTATGGCCCCAGCATTTT.

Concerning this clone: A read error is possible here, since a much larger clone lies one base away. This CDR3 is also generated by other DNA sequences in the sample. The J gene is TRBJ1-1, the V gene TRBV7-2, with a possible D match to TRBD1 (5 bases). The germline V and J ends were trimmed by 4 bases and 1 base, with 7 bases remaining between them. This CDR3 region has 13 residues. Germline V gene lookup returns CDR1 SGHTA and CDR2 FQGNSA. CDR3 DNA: TGTGCCAGCAGCTCCCAGGGGAACACTGAAGCTTTCTTT. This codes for CASSSQGNTEAFF. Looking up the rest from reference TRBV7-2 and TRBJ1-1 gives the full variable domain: GAGVSQSPSNKVTEKGKDVELRCDPISGHTALYWYRQSLGQGLEFLIYFQGNSAPDKSGLPSDRFSAERTGGSVSTLTIQRTQQEDSAVYLCASSSQGNTEAFFGQGTRLTVV.

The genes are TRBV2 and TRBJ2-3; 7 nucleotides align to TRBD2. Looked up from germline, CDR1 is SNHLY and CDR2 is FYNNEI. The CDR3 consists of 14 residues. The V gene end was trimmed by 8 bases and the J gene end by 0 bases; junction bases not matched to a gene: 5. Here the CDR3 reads CASGAGRSTDTQYF. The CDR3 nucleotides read TGTGCCAGCGGAGCGGGACGTAGCACAGATACGCAGTATTTT.

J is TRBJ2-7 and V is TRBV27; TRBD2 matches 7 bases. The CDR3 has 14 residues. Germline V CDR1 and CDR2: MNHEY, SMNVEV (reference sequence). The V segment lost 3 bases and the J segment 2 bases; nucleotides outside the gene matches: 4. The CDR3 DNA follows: TGTGCCAGCAGTTTGTGGGGGGGAACCTACGAGCAGTACTTC. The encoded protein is CASSLWGGTYEQYF.

The CDR3 protein is CASTPYLNTEAFF. The CDR3 nucleotides are TGTGCCAGCACCCCCTATTTGAACACTGAAGCTTTCTTT. The genes are TRBV9 and TRBJ1-1; no firm D call. Germline V lookup: CDR1 SGDLS, CDR2 YYNGEE. V was clipped by 6 bases and J by 0 bases, with 9 bases between them. CDR3 length: 13 residues.

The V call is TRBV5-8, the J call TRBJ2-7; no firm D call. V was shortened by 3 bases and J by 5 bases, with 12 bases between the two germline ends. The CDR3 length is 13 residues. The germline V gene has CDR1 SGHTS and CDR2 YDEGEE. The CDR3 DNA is TGTGCCAGCAGCTCTGTATATTCAGACGAGCAGTACTTC. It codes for CASSSVYSDEQYF.

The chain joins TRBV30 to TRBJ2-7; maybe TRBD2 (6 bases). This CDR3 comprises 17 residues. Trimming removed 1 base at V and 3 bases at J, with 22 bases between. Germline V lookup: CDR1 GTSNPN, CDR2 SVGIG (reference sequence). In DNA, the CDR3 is TGTGCCTGGAGTGCCCTGGGGGGACGTCCTAATTACTACGAGCAGTACTTC. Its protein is CAWSALGGRPNYYEQYF.

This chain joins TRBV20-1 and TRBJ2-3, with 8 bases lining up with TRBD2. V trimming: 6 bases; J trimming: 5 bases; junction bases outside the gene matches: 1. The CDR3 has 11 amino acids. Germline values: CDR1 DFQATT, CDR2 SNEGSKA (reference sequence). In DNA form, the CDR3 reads TGCAGTGCCGGGACTAGAGATACGCAGTATTTT. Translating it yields CSAGTRDTQYF.

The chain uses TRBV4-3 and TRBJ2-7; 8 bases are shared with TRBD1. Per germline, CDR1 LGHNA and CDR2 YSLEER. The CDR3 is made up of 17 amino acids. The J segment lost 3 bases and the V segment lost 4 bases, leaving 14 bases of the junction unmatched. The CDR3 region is CASSPDQRETGVYEQYF. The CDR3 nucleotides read TGCGCCAGCAGCCCCGACCAGAGGGAGACAGGGGTCTACGAGCAGTACTTC.

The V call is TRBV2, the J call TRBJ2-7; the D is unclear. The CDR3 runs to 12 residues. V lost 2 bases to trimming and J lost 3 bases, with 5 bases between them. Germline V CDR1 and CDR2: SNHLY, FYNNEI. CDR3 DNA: TGTGCCAGCAGTGAAAGAGACTACGAGCAGTACTTC. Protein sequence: CASSERDYEQYF.

The CDR3 nucleotides read TGTGCCAGCATCCCAAGCGGGGGCAGCTACAATGAGCAGTTCTTC. Its protein product is CASIPSGGSYNEQFF. The chain employs TRBV28 and TRBJ2-1; 8 bases align to TRBD2. The CDR3 loop spans 15 amino acids. Trimming cost V 7 bases and J 3 bases; bases outside gene matches: 8. The germline gives CDR1 MDHEN, CDR2 SYDVKM.

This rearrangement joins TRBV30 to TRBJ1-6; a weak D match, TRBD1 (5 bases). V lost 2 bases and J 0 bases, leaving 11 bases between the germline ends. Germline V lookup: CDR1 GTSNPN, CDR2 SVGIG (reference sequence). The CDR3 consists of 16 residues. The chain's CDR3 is CAWSPGGSSYNSPLHF. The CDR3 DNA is TGTGCCTGGAGTCCGGGGGGGAGCTCCTATAATTCACCCCTCCACTTT.

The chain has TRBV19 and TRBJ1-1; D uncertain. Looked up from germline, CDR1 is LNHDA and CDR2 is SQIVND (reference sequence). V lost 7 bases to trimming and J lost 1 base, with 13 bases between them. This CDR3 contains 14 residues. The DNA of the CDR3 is TGTGCCAGTACCCTCACCTCCGGGAACACTGAAGCTTTCTTT. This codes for CASTLTSGNTEAFF.

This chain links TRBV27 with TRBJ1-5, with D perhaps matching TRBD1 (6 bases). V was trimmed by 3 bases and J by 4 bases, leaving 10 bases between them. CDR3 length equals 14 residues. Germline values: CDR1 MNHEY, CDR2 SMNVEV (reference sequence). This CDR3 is CASSLSGANQPQHF. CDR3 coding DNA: TGTGCCAGCAGTTTGTCAGGGGCAAATCAGCCCCAGCATTTT.

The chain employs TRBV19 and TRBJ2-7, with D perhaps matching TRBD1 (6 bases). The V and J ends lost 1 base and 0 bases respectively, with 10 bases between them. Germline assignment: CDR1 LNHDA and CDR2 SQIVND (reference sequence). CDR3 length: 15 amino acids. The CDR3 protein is CASSIGQESSYEQYF. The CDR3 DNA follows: TGTGCCAGTAGTATAGGACAGGAGAGCTCCTACGAGCAGTACTTC.

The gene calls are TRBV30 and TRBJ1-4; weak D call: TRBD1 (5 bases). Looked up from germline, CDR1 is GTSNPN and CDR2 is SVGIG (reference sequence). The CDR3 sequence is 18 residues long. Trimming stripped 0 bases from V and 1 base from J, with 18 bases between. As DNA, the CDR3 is TGTGCCTGGAGTGTAATCCAGGGTCGGGTTGTAACTAATGAAAAACTGTTTTTT. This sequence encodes CAWSVIQGRVVTNEKLFF.

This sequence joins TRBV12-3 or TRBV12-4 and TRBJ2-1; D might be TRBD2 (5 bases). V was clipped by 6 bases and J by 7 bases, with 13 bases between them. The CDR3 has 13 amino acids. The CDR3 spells CASRDDKRNEQFF. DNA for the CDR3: TGTGCCAGCAGGGATGACAAGCGGAATGAGCAGTTCTTC.

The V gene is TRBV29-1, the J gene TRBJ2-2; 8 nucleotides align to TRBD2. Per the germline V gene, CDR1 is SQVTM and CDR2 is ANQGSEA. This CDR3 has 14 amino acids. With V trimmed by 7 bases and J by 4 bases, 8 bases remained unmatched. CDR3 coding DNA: TGCAGCGCCGGTGGGACTAGGGGCACCGGGGAGCTGTTTTTT. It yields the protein CSAGGTRGTGELFF.

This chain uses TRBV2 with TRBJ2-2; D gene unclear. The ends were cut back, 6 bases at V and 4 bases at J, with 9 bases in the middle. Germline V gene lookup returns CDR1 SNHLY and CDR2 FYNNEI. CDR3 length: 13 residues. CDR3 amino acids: CASRQSFTGELFF. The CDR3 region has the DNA TGTGCCAGCAGACAGTCTTTCACCGGGGAGCTGTTTTTT.

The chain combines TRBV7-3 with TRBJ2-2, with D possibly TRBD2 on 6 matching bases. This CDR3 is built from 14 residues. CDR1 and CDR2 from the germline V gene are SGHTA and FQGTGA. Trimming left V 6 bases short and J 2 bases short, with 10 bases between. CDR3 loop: CASRWGVNTGELFF. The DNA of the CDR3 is TGTGCCAGCAGATGGGGGGTAAACACCGGGGAGCTGTTTTTT.

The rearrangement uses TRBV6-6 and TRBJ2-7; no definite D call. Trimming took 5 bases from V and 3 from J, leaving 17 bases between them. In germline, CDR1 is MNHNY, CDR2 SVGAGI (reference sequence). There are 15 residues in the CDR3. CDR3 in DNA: TGTGCCAGCAGTCTAGAGTCAGAAACAGTCTACGAGCAGTACTTC. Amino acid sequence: CASSLESETVYEQYF.

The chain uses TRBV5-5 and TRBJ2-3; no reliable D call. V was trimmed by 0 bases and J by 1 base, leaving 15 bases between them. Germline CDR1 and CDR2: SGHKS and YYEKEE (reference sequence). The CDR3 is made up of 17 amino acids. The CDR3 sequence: CASSLVLSSLGTDTQYF. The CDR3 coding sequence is TGTGCCAGCAGCTTGGTCCTTTCGTCCCTTGGCACAGATACGCAGTATTTT.

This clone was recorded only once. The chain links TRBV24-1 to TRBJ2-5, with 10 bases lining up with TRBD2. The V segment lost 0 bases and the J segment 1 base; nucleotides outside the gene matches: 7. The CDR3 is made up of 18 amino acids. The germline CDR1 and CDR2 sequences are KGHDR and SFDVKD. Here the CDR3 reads CATSDLLRTSGLQETQYF. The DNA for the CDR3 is TGTGCCACCAGTGATTTGCTAAGGACTAGCGGACTCCAAGAGACCCAGTACTTC.